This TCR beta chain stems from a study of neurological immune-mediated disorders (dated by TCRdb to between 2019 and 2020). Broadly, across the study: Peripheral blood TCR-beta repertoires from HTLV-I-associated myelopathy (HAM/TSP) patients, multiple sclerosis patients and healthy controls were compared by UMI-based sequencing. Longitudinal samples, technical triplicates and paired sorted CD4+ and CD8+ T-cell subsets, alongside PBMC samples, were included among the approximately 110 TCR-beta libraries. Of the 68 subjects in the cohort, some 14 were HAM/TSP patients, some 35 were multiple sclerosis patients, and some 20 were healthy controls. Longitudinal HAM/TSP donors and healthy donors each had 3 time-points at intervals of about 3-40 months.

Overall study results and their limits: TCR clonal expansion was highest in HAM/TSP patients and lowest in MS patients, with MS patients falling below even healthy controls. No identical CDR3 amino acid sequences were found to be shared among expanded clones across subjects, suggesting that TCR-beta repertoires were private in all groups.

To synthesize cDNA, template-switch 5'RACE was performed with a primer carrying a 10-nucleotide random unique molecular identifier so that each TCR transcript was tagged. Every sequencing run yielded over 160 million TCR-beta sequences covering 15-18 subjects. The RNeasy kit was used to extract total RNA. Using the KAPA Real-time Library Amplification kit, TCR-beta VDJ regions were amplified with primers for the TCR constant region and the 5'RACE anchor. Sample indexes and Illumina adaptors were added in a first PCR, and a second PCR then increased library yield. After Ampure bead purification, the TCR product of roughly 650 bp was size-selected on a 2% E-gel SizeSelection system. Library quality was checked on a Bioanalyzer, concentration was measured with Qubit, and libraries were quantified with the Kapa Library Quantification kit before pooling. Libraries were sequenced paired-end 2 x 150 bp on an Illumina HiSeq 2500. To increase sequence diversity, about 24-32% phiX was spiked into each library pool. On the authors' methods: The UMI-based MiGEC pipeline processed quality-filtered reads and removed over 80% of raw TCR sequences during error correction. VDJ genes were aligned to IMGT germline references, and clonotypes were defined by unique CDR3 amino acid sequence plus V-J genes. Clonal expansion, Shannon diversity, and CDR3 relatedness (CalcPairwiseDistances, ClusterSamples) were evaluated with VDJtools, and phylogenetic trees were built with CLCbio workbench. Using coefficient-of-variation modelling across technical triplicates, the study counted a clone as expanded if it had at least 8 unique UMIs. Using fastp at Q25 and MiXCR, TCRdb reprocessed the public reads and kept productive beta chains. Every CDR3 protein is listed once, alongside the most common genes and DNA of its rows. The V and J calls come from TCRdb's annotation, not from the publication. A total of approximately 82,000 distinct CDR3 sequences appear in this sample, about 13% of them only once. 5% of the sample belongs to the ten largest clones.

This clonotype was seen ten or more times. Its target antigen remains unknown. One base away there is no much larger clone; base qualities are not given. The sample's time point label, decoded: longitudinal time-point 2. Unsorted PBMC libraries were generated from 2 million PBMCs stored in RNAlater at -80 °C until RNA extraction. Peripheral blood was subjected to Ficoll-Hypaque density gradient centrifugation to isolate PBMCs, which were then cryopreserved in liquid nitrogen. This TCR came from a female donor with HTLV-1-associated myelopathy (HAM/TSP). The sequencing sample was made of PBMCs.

CDR3 region: CASSLSLAGANNEQFF. The nucleotide sequence reads as follows: TGTGCCAGCAGCTTAAGTCTAGCGGGGGCCAACAATGAGCAGTTCTTC. The chain couples TRBV7-9 to TRBJ2-1, and 10 bases in between align with TRBD2. From a lookup of the germline V gene (reference sequence), CDR1 and CDR2 are SEHNR and FQNEAQ. The CDR3 spans 16 residues, from the cysteine through the phenylalanine. Just the 48-base CDR3 DNA is kept, in frame starting at base 1. Unmatched junction bases come to 6, with V trimmed by 2 bases and J by 5 bases. Full variable domain (CDR3 extended with the reference TRBV7-9 and TRBJ2-1 proteins): DTGVSQNPRHKITKRGQNVTFRCDPISEHNRLYWYRQTLGQGPEFLTYFQNEAQLEKSRLLSDRFSAERPKGSFSTLEIQRTEQGDSAMYLCASSLSLAGANNEQFFGPGTRLTVL.